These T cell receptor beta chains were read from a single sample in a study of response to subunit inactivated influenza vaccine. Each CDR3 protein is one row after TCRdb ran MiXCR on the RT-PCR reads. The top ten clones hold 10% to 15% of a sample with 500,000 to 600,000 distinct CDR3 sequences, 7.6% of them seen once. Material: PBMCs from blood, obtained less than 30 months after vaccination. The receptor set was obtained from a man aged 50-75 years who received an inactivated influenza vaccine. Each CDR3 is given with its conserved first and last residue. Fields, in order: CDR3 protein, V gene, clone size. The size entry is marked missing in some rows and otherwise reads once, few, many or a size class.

CDR3: CASTIDSRLNTEAFF
V: TRBV6-1
size: many

CDR3: CASRTGMNTEAFF
V: TRBV7-2
size: many

CDR3: CSVAYGGKGYEQYF
V: TRBV29-1
size: few

CDR3: CASSQDFLAGVNEQFF
V: TRBV4-3
size: few

CDR3: CATSMFGGNSPLHF
V: TRBV15
size: many

CDR3: CASQRTGEGTGELFF
V: TRBV5-1
size: few

CDR3: CAWSVDSKEKLFF
V: TRBV30
size: few

CDR3: CASGPDPRTDTQYF
V: TRBV12-3/TRBV12-4
size: many

CDR3: CASSSGSRSETQYF
V: TRBV12-3/TRBV12-4
size: few

CDR3: CASSLDTGWGYEKLFF
V: TRBV5-1
size: NA

CDR3: CASSVGQGYSPLHF
V: TRBV9
size: NA

CDR3: CASRLTSF
V: TRBV7-9
size: few

CDR3: CASRPLTGNTEAFF
V: TRBV12-3/TRBV12-4
size: few

CDR3: CSARVAGGPYNEQFF
V: TRBV20-1
size: NA

CDR3: CASSFVAGANEQFF
V: TRBV12-3/TRBV12-4
size: NA

CDR3: CASSFGQPSSYEQYF
V: TRBV2
size: many

CDR3: CASSEGSTQYF
V: TRBV6-5
size: few